This T cell receptor beta chain is drawn from a study of HIV-infected patients and healthy controls. Whole blood was used without fractionation, so all unsorted peripheral T cells were included. About 10 uninfected healthy donors were sampled as controls, a few sampled twice around three months apart. This clonotype has more than one count but fewer than ten. cDNA was made from roughly 470 ng RNA using alpha and beta constant primers. Separate chain-specific third strand synthesis with multiplexing indices produced the alpha and beta libraries. One entry per CDR3 protein, called by TCRdb with MiXCR from the 5' RACE reads. The table lists around 19,000 distinct CDR3 sequences, approximately 9.6% of them singletons, with 2.6% in the top ten. The CDR3 consists of 12 residues. Germline lookup yields CDR1 KGHDR and CDR2 SFDVKD. The ends were cut back, 9 bases at V and 5 bases at J, with 10 bases in the middle.

V is TRBV24-1 and J is TRBJ2-1, with D hard to call. The sequencing sample was made of blood. This TCR was sampled from an adult in good health. The CDR3 DNA reads TGTGCCACCCAGGACGGAGACAATGAGCAGTTCTTC. Its translation: CATQDGDNEQFF.